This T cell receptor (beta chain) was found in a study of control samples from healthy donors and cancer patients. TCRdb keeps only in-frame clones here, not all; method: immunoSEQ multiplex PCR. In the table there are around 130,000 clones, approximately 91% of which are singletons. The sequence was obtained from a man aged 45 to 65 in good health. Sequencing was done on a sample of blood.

The CDR3 DNA reads TGTGCCAGCAGGGGCCCCCCCGGGGAGCTGTTTTTT. This encodes CASRGPPGELFF. The chain joins TRBV9 to TRBJ2-2, with unresolved D. The CDR3 consists of 12 residues. Between the trimmed V and J ends, which lost 5 bases and 6 bases, there was a span of 8 bases. Germline loops: CDR1 SGDLS, CDR2 YYNGEE. Based on the CDR3 plus reference TRBV9 and TRBJ2-2, the full variable domain is DSGVTQTPKHLITATGQRVTLRCSPRSGDLSVYWYQQSLDQGLQFLIQYYNGEERAKGNILERFSAQQFPDLHSELNLSSLELGDSALYFCASRGPPGELFFGEGSRLTVL.